This entry is about one T cell receptor beta chain. Its matching antigen is unknown. The sample originates from a study of T-cell memory formation after mild COVID-19. Whole-study context: The TCR clusters were mostly specific to one donor.

The V and J ends lost 0 bases and 0 bases respectively, with 16 bases between them. The CDR3 is made up of 19 amino acids. Germline V lookup: CDR1 SGHKS, CDR2 YYEKEE (reference sequence). Via MiXCR, TCRdb re-called the 5' RACE reads, giving one row per CDR3 protein. There are about 400,000 distinct CDR3 sequences in the sample; 24% occur only once, and 8.8% lies in the top ten. Findings and caveats of the study: Most CD4+ clones that shrank were in CM and EM, while CD8+ ones turned up in EMRA. The finding that pre-infection memory included some responding clones suggested that cross-reactive memory joined.

V gene TRBV5-5 combines with J gene TRBJ2-6; possible D gene TRBD1, 6 bases. The receptor was isolated from an adult woman who had mild COVID-19 (a few samples of this study predate the infection). Cell type and time point are not known. The sequenced sample was PBMCs or a T cell subset sorted from them (not recorded which). The CDR3 nucleotides read TGTGCCAGCAGCTTGGGAGCGACAGGTCTCCCCTCTGGGGCCAACGTCCTGACTTTC. Its protein product is CASSLGATGLPSGANVLTF.